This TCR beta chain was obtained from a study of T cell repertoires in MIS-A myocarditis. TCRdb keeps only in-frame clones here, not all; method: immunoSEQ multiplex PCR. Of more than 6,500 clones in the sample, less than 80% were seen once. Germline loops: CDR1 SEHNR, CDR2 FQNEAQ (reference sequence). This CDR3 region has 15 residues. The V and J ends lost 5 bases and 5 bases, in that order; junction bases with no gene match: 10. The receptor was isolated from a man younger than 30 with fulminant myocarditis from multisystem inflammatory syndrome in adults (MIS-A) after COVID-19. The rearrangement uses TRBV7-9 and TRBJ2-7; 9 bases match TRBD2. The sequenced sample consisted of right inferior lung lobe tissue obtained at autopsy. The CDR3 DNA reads TGTGCCAGCAGCATCAGCGGGAGGTCCTTCGACGAGCAGTACTTC. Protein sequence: CASSISGRSFDEQYF.